One sample yielded the 18 T cell receptor beta chains listed below, sequenced in a study of blood T cells in healthy people across ages. PCR was performed a second time for 7 to 11 cycles using a sample-barcoded 5' primer and a J-beta primer mix. MiXCR, applied by TCRdb to the 5' RACE reads, yields one record per CDR3 protein. This sample carries 710,000 or so distinct CDR3 sequences, about 34% of them seen once, and the ten largest clones take approximately 15%. The sample comprised blood. Receptors were obtained from a woman aged 80 or over in good health.

Worth noting for this clonotype: A much larger clonotype is one base distant, so this may be a read error. The rearrangement uses TRBV20-1 and TRBJ2-1; D perhaps matches TRBD2 (6 bases). Germline assignment: CDR1 DFQATT and CDR2 SNEGSKA (reference sequence). The CDR3 has 13 amino acids. V lost 6 bases and J 9 bases, leaving 18 bases between the germline ends. CDR3 protein: CSALIARGLEQFF. Here the CDR3 DNA reads TGCAGTGCCCTCATAGCGAGGGGACTTGAGCAGTTCTTC.

This clonotype occurred a few times. The chain employs TRBV25-1 and TRBJ2-2; 7 bases are shared with TRBD1. With 0 bases clipped from V and 8 bases from J, the junction kept 9 bases outside the gene matches. Germline lookup yields CDR1 MGHDK and CDR2 SYGVNS. This CDR3 region has 16 residues. In DNA form, the CDR3 reads TGTGCCAGCAGTGAATATGCAGGGGGAAGTATGGGGGAGCTGTTTTTT. Its translation: CASSEYAGGSMGELFF.

This clonotype came up once. Given a much more abundant clone one base away, this may be a read error. DNA for the CDR3: TGTGCCAGCAGCCCAAAAGAGAGACAGGCTGGGCAGAGCAATCAGCCCCAGCATTTT. Translating it yields CASSPKERQAGQSNQPQHF. The rearrangement uses TRBV14 and TRBJ1-5; D possibly corresponds to TRBD1 (6 bases). Germline V gene lookup returns CDR1 SGHDN and CDR2 FVKESK. This CDR3 comprises 19 residues. The V end lost 4 bases, the J end lost 1 base, and 23 bases lay between the germline ends.

Details on this clonotype: A single base separates this from a much larger clone, so it may be a read error. This chain connects TRBV3-1 to TRBJ2-1; TRBD1 matches at 8 bases. The CDR3 has 15 amino acids. Germline V gene data show CDR1 as LGHDT and CDR2 as YNNKEL (reference sequence). The CDR3: CASSGGDRGRNEQVF. CDR3 in DNA: TGTGCCAGCAGCGGTGGCGACAGGGGACGCAATGAGCAGGTCTTC.

There are many counts of this clonotype. The chain combines TRBV27 with TRBJ1-5, with D unclear. Germline CDR1 MNHEY, CDR2 SMNVEV (reference sequence). The CDR3 length is 15 residues. V lost 5 bases to trimming and J lost 2 bases, with 13 bases between them. Here the CDR3 reads CASSRTSRGNQPQHF. CDR3 nucleotides: TGTGCCAGCAGTCGGACGTCTCGGGGCAATCAGCCCCAGCATTTT.

To note about this clonotype: A clone one base away is much larger, so this may be a read error. The V gene is TRBV7-8, the J gene TRBJ2-4, with TRBD2 matching 9 bases. The J call may not be correct, given that the DNA end is closer to TRBJ2-7. The CDR3 is made up of 14 amino acids. CDR1 and CDR2 (germline): SGHVS, FQNEAQ. CDR3 DNA sequence: TGTGCCAGCAGCTCCGGACTAGCGATGTGCGAGCAGTACTTC. This sequence encodes CASSSGLAMCEQYF.

This clonotype was observed many times. The rearrangement uses TRBV20-1 and TRBJ2-7; D is perhaps TRBD2 (6 bases). This CDR3 is 16 amino acids long. In germline, CDR1 is DFQATT, CDR2 SNEGSKA (reference sequence). V lost 0 bases, J lost 0 bases, and 15 bases lay in between. DNA of the CDR3: TGCAGTGCTAGAGATGAAGAGCGGGTGAGCTCCTACGAGCAGTACTTC. Its translation is CSARDEERVSSYEQYF.

This clonotype was observed once. The rearrangement joins TRBV5-1 to TRBJ2-1; 7 bases are shared with TRBD2. This CDR3 has 15 residues. With V trimmed by 0 bases and J by 5 bases, 5 bases remained unmatched. Germline CDR1 and CDR2: SGHRS and YFSETQ. The CDR3 is CASSLESSGHNEQFF. CDR3 nucleotide sequence: TGCGCCAGCAGCTTGGAATCTAGCGGCCACAATGAGCAGTTCTTC.

V is TRBV11-2 and J is TRBJ1-1; 8 bases map to TRBD1. The CDR3 totals 16 residues. Germline loops: CDR1 SGHAT, CDR2 FQNNGV. V shed 1 base and J 1 base; nucleotides not matched to a gene: 5. The CDR3 coding sequence is TGTGCCAGCAGCTTAGCGTGGACAGGGCAGAACACTGAAGCTTTCTTT. This encodes CASSLAWTGQNTEAFF. The full variable domain, completed using reference TRBV11-2 and TRBJ1-1, is EAGVAQSPRYKIIEKRQSVAFWCNPISGHATLYWYQQILGQGPKLLIQFQNNGVVDDSQLPKDRFSAERLKGVDSTLKIQPAKLEDSAVYLCASSLAWTGQNTEAFFGQGTRLTVV.

The J gene is TRBJ1-2, the V gene TRBV12-3 or TRBV12-4, with no clear D. V dropped 6 bases and J dropped 1 base, with 12 bases sitting between them. The CDR3 covers 14 residues. The DNA for the CDR3 is TGTGCCAGCAGCCAAGATGTGGGTAACTATGGCTACACCTTC. It yields the protein CASSQDVGNYGYTF.

This clonotype was observed at least ten times. The gene calls are TRBV4-3 and TRBJ1-4; D gene uncertain. The length of the CDR3 is 14 residues. Germline lookup yields CDR1 LGHNA and CDR2 YSLEER. V was clipped by 1 base and J by 8 bases, with 11 bases between them. The CDR3 DNA sequence: TGCGCCAGCAGCCAAGGGTTAGGCCAGGAAAAACTGTTTTTT. This translates into CASSQGLGQEKLFF.

Details on this clonotype: It may be a read error: a sequence one base away is much more abundant. V usage is TRBV3-1 and J usage is TRBJ2-1, with D perhaps TRBD1 (6 bases). CDR1 and CDR2 from the germline V gene are LGHDT and YNNKEL (reference sequence). The CDR3 loop spans 15 amino acids. CDR3 residues: CAGSGTGWAYNEQFF. The CDR3 DNA is TGTGCCGGCAGCGGTACAGGGTGGGCCTACAATGAGCAGTTCTTC.

This clonotype was seen ten or more times. The CDR3 sequence: CASKLAGGDTQYF. The CDR3 coding sequence is TGTGCCAGCAAACTAGCGGGGGGAGATACGCAGTATTTT. This chain links TRBV6-1 with TRBJ2-3; 12 bases are a match to TRBD2. V lost 7 bases, J lost 5 bases, and 1 base stayed unmatched. The CDR3 is made up of 13 amino acids. Germline CDR1 reads MNHNS; CDR2 reads SASEGT.

There are many counts of this clonotype. The rearrangement links TRBV14 to TRBJ2-7, with unresolved D. The CDR3 covers 15 residues. V was shortened by 1 base and J by 2 bases, with 12 bases between the two germline ends. Germline loops: CDR1 SGHDN, CDR2 FVKESK. The CDR3 reads CASSQGPTPPYEQYF. In nucleotides, the CDR3 is TGTGCCAGCAGCCAAGGGCCAACTCCCCCCTACGAGCAGTACTTC.

There are many counts of this clonotype. This chain links TRBV9 with TRBJ2-7; D might be TRBD1 (5 bases). Trimming cost V 3 bases and J 3 bases, with 13 bases left between them. The CDR3 has 14 residues. Germline lookup yields CDR1 SGDLS and CDR2 YYNGEE. The CDR3 spells CASSAQGTGYEQYF. CDR3 nucleotide sequence: TGTGCCAGCAGCGCCCAGGGAACAGGCTACGAGCAGTACTTC.

This clonotype was seen repeatedly, ten times or more. The J gene is TRBJ2-1, the V gene TRBV11-2, with D perhaps TRBD2 (6 bases). This CDR3 is built from 16 residues. Trimming left V 5 bases short and J 4 bases short, with 18 bases between. The germline CDR1 and CDR2 sequences are SGHAT and FQNNGV. The CDR3 DNA is TGTGCCAGCAGCCCCCGCCCCCCGGGGGTGTACAATGAGCAGTTCTTC. Encoded protein: CASSPRPPGVYNEQFF.

V gene TRBV29-1 combines with J gene TRBJ1-2; TRBD1 aligns across 8 bases. The CDR3 runs 14 residues. J was trimmed by 7 bases and V by 7 bases; bases with no gene match: 14. Germline CDR1 is SQVTM and CDR2 is ANQGSEA. CDR3 sequence: CSAPSQGQVTGYTF. The CDR3 nucleotides are TGCAGCGCGCCCTCCCAGGGACAGGTCACTGGCTACACCTTC.

The chain links TRBV7-2 to TRBJ1-5; D is unresolved. Per germline, CDR1 SGHTA and CDR2 FQGNSA. CDR3 length equals 15 residues. Trimming took 1 base from V and 7 from J, leaving 14 bases between them. As DNA, the CDR3 is TGTGCCAGCAGCTTAGGAGACATTTTGAGACAGCCCCAGCATTTT. Amino acids: CASSLGDILRQPQHF.